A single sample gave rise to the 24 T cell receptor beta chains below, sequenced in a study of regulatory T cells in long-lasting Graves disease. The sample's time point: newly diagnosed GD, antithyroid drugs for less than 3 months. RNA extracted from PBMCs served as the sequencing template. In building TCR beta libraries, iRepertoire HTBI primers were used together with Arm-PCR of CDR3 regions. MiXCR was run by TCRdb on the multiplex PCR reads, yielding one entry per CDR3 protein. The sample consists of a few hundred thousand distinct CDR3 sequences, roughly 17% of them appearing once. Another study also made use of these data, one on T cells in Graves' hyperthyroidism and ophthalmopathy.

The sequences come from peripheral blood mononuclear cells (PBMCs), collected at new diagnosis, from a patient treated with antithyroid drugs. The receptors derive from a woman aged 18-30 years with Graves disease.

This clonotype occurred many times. The CDR3 DNA reads TGTGCCAGCCGGTGGGGCACTAATGAAAAACTGTTTTTT. This gives the protein CASRWGTNEKLFF. This sequence joins TRBV7-9 and TRBJ1-4, with a weak D call TRBD1 (5 bases). Germline V gene lookup returns CDR1 SEHNR and CDR2 FQNEAQ (reference sequence). The CDR3 covers 13 residues. The germline V and J ends were trimmed by 8 bases and 2 bases, with 9 bases remaining between them.

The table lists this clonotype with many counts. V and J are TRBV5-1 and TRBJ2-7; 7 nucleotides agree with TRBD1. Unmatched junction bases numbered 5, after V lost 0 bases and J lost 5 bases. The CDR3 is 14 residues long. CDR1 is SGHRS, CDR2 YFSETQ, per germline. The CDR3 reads CASSLEAGGNEQYF. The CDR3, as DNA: TGCGCCAGCAGCTTGGAGGCAGGGGGTAACGAGCAGTACTTC.

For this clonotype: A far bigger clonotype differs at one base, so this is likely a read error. The CDR3 region has the DNA TGTGCCAGCAGTGAAGCGAATTTCAGGTTTGGACACTACGAGCAGTTCTTC. It yields the protein CASSEANFRFGHYEQFF. This chain connects TRBV2 to TRBJ2-1; possibly TRBD1 for D (5 bases). CDR3 length: 17 residues. V dropped 0 bases and J dropped 10 bases, with 22 bases sitting between them. Germline V gives CDR1 SNHLY, CDR2 FYNNEI.

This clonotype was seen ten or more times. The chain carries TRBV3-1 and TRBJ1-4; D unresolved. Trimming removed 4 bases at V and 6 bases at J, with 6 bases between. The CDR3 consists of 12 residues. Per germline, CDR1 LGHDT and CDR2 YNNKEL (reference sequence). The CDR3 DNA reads TGTGCCAGCAGCCCTCGGGATGAAAAACTGTTTTTT. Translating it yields CASSPRDEKLFF.

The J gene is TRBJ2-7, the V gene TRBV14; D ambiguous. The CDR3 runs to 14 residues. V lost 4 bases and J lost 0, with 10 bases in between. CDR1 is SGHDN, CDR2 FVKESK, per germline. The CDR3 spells CASSLQRSSYEQYF. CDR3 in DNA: TGTGCCAGCAGCCTGCAGAGGAGCTCCTACGAGCAGTACTTC.

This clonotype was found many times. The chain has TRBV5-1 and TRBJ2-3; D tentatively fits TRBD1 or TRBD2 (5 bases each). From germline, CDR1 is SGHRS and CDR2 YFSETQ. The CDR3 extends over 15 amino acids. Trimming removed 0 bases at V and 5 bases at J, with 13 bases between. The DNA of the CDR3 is TGCGCCAGCAGCTTGGGACAGCGGTTTGGAGATACGCAGTATTTT. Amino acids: CASSLGQRFGDTQYF.

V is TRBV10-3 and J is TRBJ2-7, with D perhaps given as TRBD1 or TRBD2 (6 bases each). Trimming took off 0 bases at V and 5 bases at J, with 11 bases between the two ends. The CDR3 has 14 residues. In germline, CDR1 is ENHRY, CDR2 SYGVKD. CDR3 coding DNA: TGTGCCATCAGTGAGTCGGAAGGGGGGCACGAGCAGTACTTC. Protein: CAISESEGGHEQYF.

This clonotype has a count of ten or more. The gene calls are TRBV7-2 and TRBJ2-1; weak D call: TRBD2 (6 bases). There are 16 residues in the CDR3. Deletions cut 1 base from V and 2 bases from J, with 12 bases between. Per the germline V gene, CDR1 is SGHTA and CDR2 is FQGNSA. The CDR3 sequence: CASSLGGVGTYNEQFF. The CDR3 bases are TGTGCCAGCAGCTTAGGCGGGGTCGGAACCTACAATGAGCAGTTCTTC.

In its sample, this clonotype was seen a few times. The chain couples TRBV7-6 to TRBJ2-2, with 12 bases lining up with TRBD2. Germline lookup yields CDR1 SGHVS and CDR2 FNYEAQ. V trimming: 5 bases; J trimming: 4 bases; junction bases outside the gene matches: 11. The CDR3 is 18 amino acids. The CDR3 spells CASSPFSSGRASTGELFF. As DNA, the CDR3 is TGTGCCAGCAGCCCCTTTTCTAGCGGGAGGGCCAGCACCGGGGAGCTGTTTTTT.

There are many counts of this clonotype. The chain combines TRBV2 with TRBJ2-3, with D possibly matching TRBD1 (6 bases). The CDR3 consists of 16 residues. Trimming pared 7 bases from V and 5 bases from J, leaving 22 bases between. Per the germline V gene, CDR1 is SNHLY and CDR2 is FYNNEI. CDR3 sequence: CASILGGYAGQDTQYF. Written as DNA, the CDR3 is TGTGCCAGCATTCTTGGGGGCTATGCAGGGCAAGATACGCAGTATTTT.

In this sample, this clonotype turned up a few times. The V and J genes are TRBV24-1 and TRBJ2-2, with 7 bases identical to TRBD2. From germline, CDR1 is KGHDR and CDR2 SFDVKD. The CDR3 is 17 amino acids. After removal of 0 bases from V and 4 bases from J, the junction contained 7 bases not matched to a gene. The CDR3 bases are TGTGCCACCAGTGATTTGGGGACGGGGGGTGCCACCGGGGAGCTGTTTTTT. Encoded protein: CATSDLGTGGATGELFF.

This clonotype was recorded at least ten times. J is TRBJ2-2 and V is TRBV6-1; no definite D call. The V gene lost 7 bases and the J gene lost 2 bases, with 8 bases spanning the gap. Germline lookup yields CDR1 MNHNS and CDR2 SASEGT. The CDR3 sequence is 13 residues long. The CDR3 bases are TGTGCCAGCACGGTACACAACACCGGGGAGCTGTTTTTT. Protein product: CASTVHNTGELFF.

CDR3 nucleotides: TGTGCCAGTATTAGTTTTGGGTCGGGGTACTCGAACACCGGGGAGCTGTTTTTT. Translation: CASISFGSGYSNTGELFF. The rearrangement joins TRBV19 to TRBJ2-2, with D possibly being TRBD2 (5 bases). Trimming left V 7 bases short and J 0 bases short, with 21 bases between. The CDR3 loop spans 18 amino acids. Germline V gene data show CDR1 as LNHDA and CDR2 as SQIVND (reference sequence).

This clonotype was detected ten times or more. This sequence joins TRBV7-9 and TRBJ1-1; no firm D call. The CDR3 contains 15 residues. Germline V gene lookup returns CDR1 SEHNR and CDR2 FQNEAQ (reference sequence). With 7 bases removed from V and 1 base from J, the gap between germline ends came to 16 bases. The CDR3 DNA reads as TGTGCCAGCACCAAAGAGGGTTTGGCGAACACTGAAGCTTTCTTT. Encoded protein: CASTKEGLANTEAFF.

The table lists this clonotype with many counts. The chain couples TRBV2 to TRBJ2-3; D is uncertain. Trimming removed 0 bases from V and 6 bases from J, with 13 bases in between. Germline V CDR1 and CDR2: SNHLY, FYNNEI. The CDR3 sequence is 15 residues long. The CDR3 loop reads CASSEARSRWDTQYF. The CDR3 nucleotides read TGTGCCAGCAGTGAAGCGCGATCACGGTGGGATACGCAGTATTTT.

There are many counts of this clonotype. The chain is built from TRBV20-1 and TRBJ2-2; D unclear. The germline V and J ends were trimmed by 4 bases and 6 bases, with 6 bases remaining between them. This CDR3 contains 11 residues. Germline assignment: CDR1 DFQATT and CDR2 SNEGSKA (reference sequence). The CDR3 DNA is TGCAGTGCTATGAATTCCGGGGAGCTGTTTTTT. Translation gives CSAMNSGELFF.

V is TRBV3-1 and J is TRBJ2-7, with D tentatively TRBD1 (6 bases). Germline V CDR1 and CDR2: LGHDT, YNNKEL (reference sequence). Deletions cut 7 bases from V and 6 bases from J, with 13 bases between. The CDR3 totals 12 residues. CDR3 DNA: TGTGCCAGCACCCAGGGGATAAGCGAGCAGTACTTC. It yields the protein CASTQGISEQYF.

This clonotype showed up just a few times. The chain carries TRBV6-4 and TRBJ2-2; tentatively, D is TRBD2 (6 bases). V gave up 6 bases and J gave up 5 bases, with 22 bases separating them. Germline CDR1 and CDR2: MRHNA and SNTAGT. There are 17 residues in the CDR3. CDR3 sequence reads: CASSPTGRGGLTGELFF. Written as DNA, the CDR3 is TGTGCCAGCAGCCCCACGGGGAGAGGAGGGCTTACCGGGGAGCTGTTTTTT.

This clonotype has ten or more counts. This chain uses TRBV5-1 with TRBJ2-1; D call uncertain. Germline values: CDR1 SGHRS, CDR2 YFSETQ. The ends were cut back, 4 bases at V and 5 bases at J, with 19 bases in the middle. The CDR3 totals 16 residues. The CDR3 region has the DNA TGCGCCAGCAGCCCGTCTACTTACGGCAGCAACAATGAGCAGTTCTTC. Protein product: CASSPSTYGSNNEQFF.

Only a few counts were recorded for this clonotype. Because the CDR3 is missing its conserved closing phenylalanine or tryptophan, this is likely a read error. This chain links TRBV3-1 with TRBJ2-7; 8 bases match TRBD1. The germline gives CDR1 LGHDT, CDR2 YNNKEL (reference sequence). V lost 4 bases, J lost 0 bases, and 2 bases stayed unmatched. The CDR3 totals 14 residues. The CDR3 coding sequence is TGTGCCAGCAGCCGACAGGGGAGCTCCTACGAGCAGTACCTC. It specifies CASSRQGSSYEQYL.

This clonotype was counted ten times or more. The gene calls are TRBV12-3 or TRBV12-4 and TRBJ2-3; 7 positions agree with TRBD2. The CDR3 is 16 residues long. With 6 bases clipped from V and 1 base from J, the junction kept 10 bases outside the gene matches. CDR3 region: CASRAAGTTRTDTQYF. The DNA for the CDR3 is TGTGCCAGCAGAGCCGCCGGGACTACACGCACAGATACGCAGTATTTT.

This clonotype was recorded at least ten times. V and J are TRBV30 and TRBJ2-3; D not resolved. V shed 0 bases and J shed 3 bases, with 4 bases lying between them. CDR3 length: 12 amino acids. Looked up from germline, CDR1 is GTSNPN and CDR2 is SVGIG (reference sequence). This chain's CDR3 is CAWSVQTDTQYF. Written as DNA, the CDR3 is TGTGCCTGGAGTGTACAGACAGATACGCAGTATTTT.

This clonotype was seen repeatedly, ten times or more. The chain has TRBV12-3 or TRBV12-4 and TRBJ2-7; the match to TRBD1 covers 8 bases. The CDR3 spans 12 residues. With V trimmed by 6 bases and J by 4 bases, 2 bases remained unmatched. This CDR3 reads CASSDRGYEQYF. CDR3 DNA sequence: TGTGCCAGCAGCGACAGGGGATACGAGCAGTACTTC.

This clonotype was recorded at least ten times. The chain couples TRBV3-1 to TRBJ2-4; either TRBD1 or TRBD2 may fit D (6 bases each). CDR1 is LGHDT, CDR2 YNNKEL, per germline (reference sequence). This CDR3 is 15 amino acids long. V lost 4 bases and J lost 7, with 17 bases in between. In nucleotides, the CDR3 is TGTGCCAGCAGCCGTTGGGACTTGGGGGGCAACATTCAGTACTTC. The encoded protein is CASSRWDLGGNIQYF.